The subject of this entry is one T cell receptor beta chain. Its antigen is not known. Germline is not matched at one junction end, which may reflect a read error. CDR3 length equals 16 residues. CDR1 MNHEY and CDR2 SVGAGI come from the germline V gene. This sample is part of a study of T cells after yellow fever vaccination. Study summary: It was SMART-Seq v4 Ultra Low Input that prepared the fractions with low cell numbers.

Study findings and constraints: Clones that expanded after primary vaccination mostly reappeared after the booster (just under 98% CD4, 70% to 90% CD8).

MiXCR, run by TCRdb on the 5' RACE reads, gives a single entry per CDR3 protein. This table holds 160,000 or so distinct CDR3 sequences, 6% to 7.5% found once. V gene TRBV6-5 combines with J gene TRBJ2-1; 8 bases fit TRBD1. This specimen was CD4+ T cells sorted from PBMCs, taken about 5 days after the first yellow fever vaccination. The receptor was derived from a man aged 18-30 years who received the YFV17D yellow fever vaccine. CDR3: CSSSYSRQGTYNEQFF. The DNA of the CDR3 is TGTTCCAGCAGTTACTCGAGACAGGGGACTTACAATGAGCAGTTCTTC.